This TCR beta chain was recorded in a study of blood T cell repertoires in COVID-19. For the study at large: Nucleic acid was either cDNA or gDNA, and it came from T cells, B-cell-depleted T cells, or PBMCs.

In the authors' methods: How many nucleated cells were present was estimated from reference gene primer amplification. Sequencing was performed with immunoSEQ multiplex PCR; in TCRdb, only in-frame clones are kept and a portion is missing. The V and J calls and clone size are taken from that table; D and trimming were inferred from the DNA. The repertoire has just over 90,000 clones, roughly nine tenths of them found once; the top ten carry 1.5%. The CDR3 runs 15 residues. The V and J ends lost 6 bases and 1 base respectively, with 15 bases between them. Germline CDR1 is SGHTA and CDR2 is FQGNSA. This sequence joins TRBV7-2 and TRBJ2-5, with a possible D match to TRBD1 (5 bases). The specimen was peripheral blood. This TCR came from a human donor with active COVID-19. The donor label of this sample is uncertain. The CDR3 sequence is CASRAGTGRQETQYF. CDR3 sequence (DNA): TGTGCCAGCAGGGCAGGAACAGGCCGCCAAGAGACCCAGTACTTC.